What follows are 27 T cell receptor beta chains derived from one specimen sequenced in a study of CD8 T cells in Susac syndrome. With random hexamers, roughly 0.45 to 1 ug RNA was reverse transcribed. One entry per CDR3 protein, called by TCRdb with MiXCR from the immunoSEQ multiplex PCR reads. The table lists approximately 100,000 distinct CDR3 sequences, roughly 94% of them singletons. The sample taken for sequencing was CD8+ T cells from PBMCs. Source of these receptors: a human donor with Susac syndrome.

The chain has TRBV25-1 and TRBJ2-1, with D uncertain. Trimming cost V 3 bases and J 7 bases, with 13 bases left between them. This CDR3 has 14 residues. The V gene's germline CDR1 is MGHDK and CDR2 SYGVNS. The CDR3 sequence: CASSDPTSRNEQFF. The DNA of the CDR3 is TGTGCCAGCAGTGACCCCACGTCGCGGAATGAGCAGTTCTTC.

CDR3 sequence reads: CASSVAGTDITF. In nucleotides, the CDR3 is TGTGCCAGCAGCGTTGCCGGGACCGATATCACCTTC. This rearrangement joins TRBV9 to TRBJ1-2, with D possibly matching TRBD1 (5 bases). CDR3 size: 12 residues. V lost 2 bases to trimming and J lost 13 bases, with 15 bases between them. Germline assignment: CDR1 SGDLS and CDR2 YYNGEE.

The chain couples TRBV7-6 to TRBJ2-5, with D unclear. Trimming shortened V by 6 bases and J by 1 base, and 15 bases separated the two germline ends. This CDR3 has 15 amino acids. CDR1 SGHVS and CDR2 FNYEAQ come from the germline V gene. In DNA, the CDR3 is TGTGCCAGCAGACACTCAGCAGTGGTCCAAGAGACCCAGTACTTC. Protein product: CASRHSAVVQETQYF.

This clonotype was detected a few times. The chain combines TRBV5-1 with TRBJ2-3, with D unclear. In germline, CDR1 is SGHRS, CDR2 YFSETQ. The ends were cut back, 4 bases at V and 1 base at J, with 10 bases in the middle. The CDR3 is 14 residues long. This chain's CDR3 is CASSTRAGTDTQYF. The CDR3 DNA sequence: TGCGCCAGCAGCACACGGGCTGGCACAGATACGCAGTATTTT. The full variable domain, rest sourced from reference TRBV5-1 and TRBJ2-3, is KAGVTQTPRYLIKTRGQQVTLSCSPISGHRSVSWYQQTPGQGLQFLFEYFSETQRNKGNFPGRFSGRQFSNSRSEMNVSTLELGDSALYLCASSTRAGTDTQYFGPGTRLTVL.

The chain carries TRBV12-5 and TRBJ2-1; 13 bases map to TRBD2. Germline CDR1 is LGHNT and CDR2 is FRNRAP. J lost 6 bases, V lost 6 bases, and 5 bases had no gene match. The CDR3 runs to 15 residues. The CDR3 is CASGPTSGGANEQFF. CDR3 coding DNA: TGTGCTAGTGGACCCACTAGCGGGGGGGCCAATGAGCAGTTCTTC.

The chain joins TRBV9 to TRBJ2-5; perhaps TRBD2 as D (6 bases). The CDR3 has 15 residues. Trimming shortened V by 5 bases and J by 4 bases, and 18 bases separated the two germline ends. The germline gives CDR1 SGDLS, CDR2 YYNGEE. CDR3 bases: TGTGCCAGCAGTACTATAGCGGCAGCGCGAGAGACCCAGTACTTC. It yields the protein CASSTIAAARETQYF.

The chain employs TRBV7-9 and TRBJ2-1; 11 bases are a match to TRBD1. The CDR3 is 15 residues long. The junction had 8 bases not matched to a gene; V was cut back by 6 bases and J by 7 bases. Germline CDR1 is SEHNR and CDR2 is FQNEAQ (reference sequence). CDR3 nucleotide sequence: TGTGCCAGCAGTTACCGGGACAGGGGGTTGAATGAGCAGTTCTTC. This gives the protein CASSYRDRGLNEQFF.

The chain has TRBV18 and TRBJ2-5; D is unresolved. Trimming removed 0 bases at V and 2 bases at J, with 7 bases between. CDR1 is KGHSH, CDR2 LQKENI, per germline. The CDR3 runs to 14 residues. The chain's CDR3 is CASSPPNTQETQYF. The CDR3 DNA is TGTGCCAGCTCACCACCGAATACACAAGAGACCCAGTACTTC. The complete variable domain, with remaining parts taken from reference TRBV18 and TRBJ2-5, reads NAGVMQNPRHLVRRRGQEARLRCSPMKGHSHVYWYRQLPEEGLKFMVYLQKENIIDESGMPKERFSAEFPKEGPSILRIQQVVRGDSAAYFCASSPPNTQETQYFGPGTRLLVL.

The genes are TRBV7-8 and TRBJ2-7, with D perhaps matching TRBD1 or TRBD2 (7 bases each). V lost 5 bases and J 0 bases, leaving 17 bases between the germline ends. The CDR3 has 16 residues. CDR1 and CDR2 from the germline V gene are SGHVS and FQNEAQ. CDR3 nucleotides: TGTGCCAGCAGCCCCGCAGGGGGGGAGAGCTCCTACGAGCAGTACTTC. Translation gives CASSPAGGESSYEQYF.

This clonotype came up once. J is TRBJ1-5 and V is TRBV24-1; D uncertain. This CDR3 has 14 residues. Germline CDR1 reads KGHDR; CDR2 reads SFDVKD. V was shortened by 5 bases and J by 0 bases, with 7 bases between the two germline ends. The CDR3 sequence: CATSGTDSNQPQHF. CDR3 nucleotides: TGTGCCACCAGTGGAACCGATAGCAATCAGCCCCAGCATTTT.

This clonotype was seen a single time. The chain has TRBV5-6 and TRBJ2-7; D possibly corresponds to TRBD2 (5 bases). CDR3 length: 15 amino acids. V dropped 3 bases and J dropped 4 bases, with 17 bases sitting between them. Germline V gene lookup returns CDR1 SGHDT and CDR2 YYEEEE. DNA for the CDR3: TGTGCCAGCAGCTCGAACATCGACTATCTTTACGAGCAGTACTTC. It translates to CASSSNIDYLYEQYF. The full variable domain, rest sourced from reference TRBV5-6 and TRBJ2-7, is DAGVTQSPTHLIKTRGQQVTLRCSPKSGHDTVSWYQQALGQGPQFIFQYYEEEERQRGNFPDRFSGHQFPNYSSELNVNALLLGDSALYLCASSSNIDYLYEQYFGPGTRLTVT.

The CDR3 region is CASSDTLSPLHF. In DNA form, the CDR3 reads TGCGCCAGCAGCGATACACTATCACCCCTCCACTTT. The J gene is TRBJ1-6, the V gene TRBV4-1; D gene uncertain. The V end lost 5 bases, the J end lost 10 bases, and 9 bases lay between the germline ends. The CDR3 is made up of 12 amino acids. Germline CDR1 is MGHRA and CDR2 is YSYEKL.

CDR3 amino acids: CASSLDQQETQYF. CDR3 sequence (DNA): TGTGCCAGCAGCTTGGATCAACAAGAGACCCAGTACTTC. The gene calls are TRBV7-7 and TRBJ2-5, with D unresolved. This CDR3 is 13 amino acids long. Germline CDR1 SSHAT, CDR2 FNYEAQ (reference sequence). The V gene lost 3 bases and the J gene lost 2 bases, with 7 bases spanning the gap.

V gene TRBV12-3 or TRBV12-4 combines with J gene TRBJ1-2; D remains unclear. This CDR3 has 14 residues. The V gene lost 3 bases and the J gene lost 4 bases, with 12 bases spanning the gap. As DNA, the CDR3 is TGTGCCAGCAGTTTTTTGGAGGGCGTCTATGGCTACACCTTC. Amino acids: CASSFLEGVYGYTF.

This chain joins TRBV2 and TRBJ2-7, with a tentative D call TRBD2 (5 bases). CDR3 size: 13 residues. Germline loops: CDR1 SNHLY, CDR2 FYNNEI. The V gene lost 5 bases and the J gene lost 6 bases, with 14 bases spanning the gap. The CDR3 DNA is TGTGCCAGCAGTTGGACTGAGATTAGCGAGCAGTACTTC. The encoded protein is CASSWTEISEQYF.

The rearrangement uses TRBV5-1 and TRBJ2-7; TRBD1 agrees at 7 bases. The V gene's germline CDR1 is SGHRS and CDR2 YFSETQ. CDR3 length equals 15 residues. The trim removed 0 bases at V and 4 bases at J, leaving 7 bases unmatched. CDR3 loop: CASSLETDRRYEQYF. CDR3 nucleotides: TGCGCCAGCAGCTTGGAGACGGACAGGCGGTACGAGCAGTACTTC.

This clonotype was found a few times. The chain recombines TRBV29-1 with TRBJ2-5; 8 bases are a match to TRBD1. V lost 6 bases to trimming and J lost 5 bases; unmatched junction nucleotides: 11. CDR1 SQVTM and CDR2 ANQGSEA come from the germline V gene. The CDR3 sequence is 14 residues long. CDR3 bases: TGCAGCGTGCAACAGGGGGGAGGAGGGGAGACCCAGTACTTC. This gives the protein CSVQQGGGGETQYF.

The rearrangement uses TRBV12-3 or TRBV12-4 and TRBJ2-5, with 7 bases that match TRBD1. Trimming cost V 5 bases and J 7 bases; bases outside gene matches: 10. CDR3 length: 14 amino acids. The CDR3 reads CASSLEGGDRTQYF. CDR3 DNA sequence: TGTGCCAGCAGTCTAGAAGGGGGCGACCGGACCCAGTACTTC.

The V gene is TRBV6-1, the J gene TRBJ2-6; 8 bases map to TRBD2. Germline V gene data show CDR1 as MNHNS and CDR2 as SASEGT. The CDR3 runs 16 residues. With 4 bases clipped from V and 0 bases from J, the junction kept 2 bases outside the gene matches. The CDR3 reads CASSVLAGSGANVLTF. CDR3 DNA: TGTGCCAGCAGTGTTCTAGCGGGCTCTGGGGCCAACGTCCTGACTTTC.

V is TRBV24-1 and J is TRBJ1-2; D is perhaps TRBD1 (5 bases). V was cut by 3 bases and J by 0 bases, with 13 bases left in between. The germline CDR1 and CDR2 sequences are KGHDR and SFDVKD. The CDR3 consists of 16 residues. The CDR3 DNA sequence: TGTGCCACCAGTGATGCCGGGGCGCGACCTAACTATGGCTACACCTTC. It is translated as CATSDAGARPNYGYTF.

The rearrangement joins TRBV27 to TRBJ2-1; D call uncertain. Between the trimmed V and J ends, which lost 7 bases and 5 bases, there was a span of 15 bases. The CDR3 loop spans 14 amino acids. Germline V gene sequence: CDR1 MNHEY, CDR2 SMNVEV (reference sequence). CDR3 coding DNA: TGTGCCAGCACTCATTTTGGCGGACACAATGAGCAGTTCTTC. Amino acid sequence: CASTHFGGHNEQFF.

This chain uses TRBV14 with TRBJ2-7, with D uncertain. The CDR3 spans 15 residues. Trimming left V 1 base short and J 0 bases short, with 10 bases between. The germline V gene encodes CDR1 SGHDN and CDR2 FVKESK. The CDR3: CASSQVPSSSYEQYF. For the CDR3, the DNA is TGTGCCAGCAGCCAAGTCCCCTCAAGCTCCTACGAGCAGTACTTC. Combining the CDR3 with reference TRBV14 and TRBJ2-7 gives the whole variable domain EAGVTQFPSHSVIEKGQTVTLRCDPISGHDNLYWYRRVMGKEIKFLLHFVKESKQDESGMPNNRFLAERTGGTYSTLKVQPAELEDSGVYFCASSQVPSSSYEQYFGPGTRLTVT.

V usage is TRBV9 and J usage is TRBJ2-7; possibly TRBD2 for D (5 bases). CDR1 and CDR2 (germline): SGDLS, YYNGEE. CDR3 length equals 15 residues. Trimming took off 0 bases at V and 0 bases at J, with 10 bases between the two ends. CDR3: CASSVGAGSSYEQYF. CDR3 DNA sequence: TGTGCCAGCAGCGTAGGGGCGGGCAGCTCCTACGAGCAGTACTTC.

This chain connects TRBV5-1 to TRBJ2-2; D gene unclear. V lost 1 base and J 4 bases, leaving 8 bases between the germline ends. CDR3 length equals 14 residues. The V gene's germline CDR1 is SGHRS and CDR2 YFSETQ. CDR3 protein: CASSLWGGTGELFF. DNA of the CDR3: TGCGCCAGCAGCTTGTGGGGTGGCACCGGGGAGCTGTTTTTT.

The chain uses TRBV7-2 and TRBJ1-2; no definite D call. The germline CDR1 and CDR2 sequences are SGHTA and FQGNSA. V lost 0 bases, J lost 3 bases, and 5 bases lay in between. The CDR3 length is 13 residues. The CDR3 sequence: CASSLATDYGYTF. The CDR3, as DNA: TGTGCCAGCAGCTTAGCGACGGACTATGGCTACACCTTC.

The chain is built from TRBV3-1 and TRBJ2-7; D not resolved. Germline-derived CDR1 and CDR2 are LGHDT and YNNKEL (reference sequence). The V gene lost 7 bases and the J gene lost 2 bases, with 18 bases spanning the gap. The CDR3 loop spans 15 amino acids. The CDR3 DNA sequence: TGTGCCAGCACCCCGTCCACCGCCGAAACCTACGAGCAGTACTTC. Its translation is CASTPSTAETYEQYF.

The rearrangement uses TRBV29-1 and TRBJ1-2, with D hard to call. The CDR3 extends over 13 amino acids. Trimming left V 5 bases short and J 8 bases short, with 18 bases between. Germline V gene sequence: CDR1 SQVTM, CDR2 ANQGSEA. The CDR3 region is CSVRSGLSGGYTF. CDR3 in DNA: TGCAGCGTTAGGTCCGGACTGTCTGGGGGCTACACCTTC.